The rows below give T cell receptor beta chains drawn from one sample of a study of human T cells and chemical hapten exposure. TCRdb re-derived calls from the RACE reads in MiXCR, one entry per CDR3 protein. Of 280,000 or so distinct CDR3 sequences in the sample, 7.5% to 8% were seen once. Specimen: whole blood, collected in connection with sensitization to the hapten diphenylcyclopropenone (DPC). These receptors originate from a man younger than 35 with alopecia areata. Some clones in this sample may be carry-over from other donors' samples. Each CDR3 is given with its conserved first and last residue. Each record gives: CDR3 DNA, CDR3 protein, D gene, V gene, clone size, J gene. The D gene is left open where the match is weak. Rows may omit the clone size; those that give it use once, few, many or a size class.

DNA: TGCGCCAGCAGCCAAACAGGGGACGAGCAGTACTTC
CDR3: CASSQTGDEQYF
D: TRBD1
V: TRBV4-1
size: many
J: TRBJ2-7

DNA: TGCAGCGTTGAAGAGACAGAGAACTATGGCTACACCTTC
CDR3: CSVEETENYGYTF
D: NA
V: TRBV29-1
size: NA
J: TRBJ1-2

DNA: TGTGCCAGCAGAGCGACAGGGGGCGACGAGCAGTACTTC
CDR3: CASRATGGDEQYF
D: TRBD1
V: TRBV6-5
size: NA
J: TRBJ2-7

DNA: TGCAGAGTTGACTATACTAGCGGCCACAATGAGCAGTTCTTC
CDR3: CRVDYTSGHNEQFF
D: TRBD2
V: TRBV29-1
size: NA
J: TRBJ2-1

DNA: TGTGCCAGCAGCTTTAGCGGGGGAGATACGCAGTATTTT
CDR3: CASSFSGGDTQYF
D: TRBD2
V: TRBV7-2
size: many
J: TRBJ2-3

DNA: TGTGCCAGCAGTTACGTGGCGGGGATATACAATGAGCAGTTCTTC
CDR3: CASSYVAGIYNEQFF
D: NA
V: TRBV6-2/TRBV6-3
size: NA
J: TRBJ2-1

DNA: TGTGCCAGCAGTTTTTTCTCCCAAGAGACCCAGTACTTC
CDR3: CASSFFSQETQYF
D: NA
V: TRBV12-3/TRBV12-4
size: NA
J: TRBJ2-5

DNA: TGCGCCAGCAGCCAAGACTCGGCAGGGGGAGATACGCAGTATTTT
CDR3: CASSQDSAGGDTQYF
D: TRBD1
V: TRBV4-1
size: NA
J: TRBJ2-3

DNA: TGTGCCAGCAGCTTGAACCAAGAGACCCAGTACTTC
CDR3: CASSLNQETQYF
D: NA
V: TRBV5-1
size: many
J: TRBJ2-5

DNA: TGTGCCAGCACCCTCCAAACGGAGGGCCATGAGCAGTTCTTC
CDR3: CASTLQTEGHEQFF
D: NA
V: TRBV6-5
size: few
J: TRBJ2-1

DNA: TGTGCCAGCAGCCAGAACAGGGGTTCCGAAGCTTTCTTT
CDR3: CASSQNRGSEAFF
D: TRBD1
V: TRBV4-2
size: NA
J: TRBJ1-1

DNA: TGTGCCAGCAGCTTAGCGCAGGGTCCCCAAGAGACCCAGTACTTC
CDR3: CASSLAQGPQETQYF
D: NA
V: TRBV7-9
size: NA
J: TRBJ2-5

DNA: TGTGCCAGCAGCGTAGTTCTAGGACAGGGACCTTTAGATGAGCAGTTCTTC
CDR3: CASSVVLGQGPLDEQFF
D: TRBD1
V: TRBV9
size: few
J: TRBJ2-1

DNA: TGTGCCAGCAGCTGGGACAGGGGGCCGATAGATACGCAGTATTTT
CDR3: CASSWDRGPIDTQYF
D: TRBD1
V: TRBV11-2
size: few
J: TRBJ2-3

DNA: TGTGCCAGCAGCGCACATGCCGGGACAGGGACGGGCTCACCCCTCCACTTT
CDR3: CASSAHAGTGTGSPLHF
D: TRBD1
V: TRBV9
size: NA
J: TRBJ1-6

DNA: TGTGCCAGCAAGGACAGTATGAACACTGAAGCTTTCTTT
CDR3: CASKDSMNTEAFF
D: NA
V: TRBV7-9
size: many
J: TRBJ1-1

DNA: TGTGCCAGCAGTTTCCACGCAGGGGCTGGGCGAGATACGCAGTATTTT
CDR3: CASSFHAGAGRDTQYF
D: NA
V: TRBV27
size: many
J: TRBJ2-3

DNA: TGTGCCAGCTCACCAATGGGGTCTAATACGAACACCGGGGAGCTGTTTTTT
CDR3: CASSPMGSNTNTGELFF
D: NA
V: TRBV18
size: NA
J: TRBJ2-2

DNA: TGCGCCAGCAGCCAAGATCTGACTAACTATGGCTACACCTTC
CDR3: CASSQDLTNYGYTF
D: NA
V: TRBV4-3
size: few
J: TRBJ1-2

DNA: TGTGCCAGCAAACTAGGGGTTCTTGGTAATTCACCCCTCCACTTT
CDR3: CASKLGVLGNSPLHF
D: NA
V: TRBV2
size: few
J: TRBJ1-6

DNA: TGTGTCAGCACCCTGGGGAGGGGACCAGCTGGGGCCAACGTCCTGACTTTC
CDR3: CVSTLGRGPAGANVLTF
D: TRBD2
V: TRBV12-3/TRBV12-4
size: few
J: TRBJ2-6

DNA: TGTGCCAGCAGCCCTGAGACAGCTACAGATACGCAGTATTTT
CDR3: CASSPETATDTQYF
D: NA
V: TRBV11-2
size: many
J: TRBJ2-3

DNA: TGCGCCAGCAGCCACACAGGGGTTGGGACAGATACGCAGTATTTT
CDR3: CASSHTGVGTDTQYF
D: TRBD1
V: TRBV4-1
size: many
J: TRBJ2-3

DNA: TGCAGCGTCGGAGCCTTAGCGGGGGGGGCGGATGGTGAGCAGTTCTTC
CDR3: CSVGALAGGADGEQFF
D: TRBD2
V: TRBV29-1
size: NA
J: TRBJ2-1

DNA: TGTGCCAGCAGTTACTCGGGAGCCCATCAGCCCCAGCATTTT
CDR3: CASSYSGAHQPQHF
D: NA
V: TRBV6-5
size: few
J: TRBJ1-5

DNA: TGTGCCAGCAGCGCCTTCTCACAGGGGGAGAAAGAGACCCAGTACTTC
CDR3: CASSAFSQGEKETQYF
D: TRBD1
V: TRBV7-2
size: few
J: TRBJ2-5

DNA: TGTGCCAGCAGCCCGGGGGGGCTGGAGACCCAGTACTTC
CDR3: CASSPGGLETQYF
D: TRBD2
V: TRBV11-2
size: NA
J: TRBJ2-5

DNA: TGTGCCAGCAGAAATCAGGGGGCAGGGGCCTACGAGCAGTACTTC
CDR3: CASRNQGAGAYEQYF
D: TRBD1
V: TRBV6-5
size: few
J: TRBJ2-7

DNA: TGTGCCATCAGTGAGTCGATTTTCAGGGACCCTAGCACAGATACGCAGTATTTT
CDR3: CAISESIFRDPSTDTQYF
D: NA
V: TRBV10-3
size: few
J: TRBJ2-3

DNA: TGTGCCAGCAGTTACCCGGACAGGTTTGGCACTGAAGCTTTCTTT
CDR3: CASSYPDRFGTEAFF
D: TRBD1
V: TRBV6-2/TRBV6-3
size: many
J: TRBJ1-1

DNA: TGTGCCAGCAGTTTCCTCAGAGCCGGGGCTAATGAAAAACTGTTTTTT
CDR3: CASSFLRAGANEKLFF
D: NA
V: TRBV28
size: few
J: TRBJ1-4

DNA: TGCGCCAGCAGCCACGCACTGGCGTCCGGTTCACCCCTCCACTTT
CDR3: CASSHALASGSPLHF
D: NA
V: TRBV4-1
size: NA
J: TRBJ1-6

DNA: TGTGCCAGCAGCGTAGCTAGCGGGGTCTACAATGAGCAGTTCTTC
CDR3: CASSVASGVYNEQFF
D: TRBD2
V: TRBV9
size: NA
J: TRBJ2-1

DNA: TGTGCCAGCAGCCAAGGCCGTGGACGCCCGGGGTTCCTGAACACTGAAGCTTTCTTT
CDR3: CASSQGRGRPGFLNTEAFF
D: NA
V: TRBV3-1
size: few
J: TRBJ1-1

DNA: TGCAGTGCTAGCCTCGTCCGGGAAGGATCTGGCTACACCTTC
CDR3: CSASLVREGSGYTF
D: NA
V: TRBV20-1
size: few
J: TRBJ1-2

DNA: TGCAGTGCTAGAAGGTCCCCTAAGGAAAAACTGTTTTTT
CDR3: CSARRSPKEKLFF
D: NA
V: TRBV20-1
size: NA
J: TRBJ1-4

DNA: TGTGCCATCAGGACAGGGGCGACCGGGGAGCTGTTTTTT
CDR3: CAIRTGATGELFF
D: TRBD1
V: TRBV10-3
size: few
J: TRBJ2-2

DNA: TGTGCCAGCAGTTTAACCCGATCCGAGCAGTTCTTC
CDR3: CASSLTRSEQFF
D: NA
V: TRBV28
size: few
J: TRBJ2-1

DNA: TGTGCCAGCAGTCTAACAGGTTTCACCGGGGAGCTGTTTTTT
CDR3: CASSLTGFTGELFF
D: NA
V: TRBV3-1
size: few
J: TRBJ2-2

DNA: TGTGCCAGCACTTCCGGAGGGGCGACCCAGTACTTC
CDR3: CASTSGGATQYF
D: NA
V: TRBV12-3/TRBV12-4
size: NA
J: TRBJ2-5

DNA: TGCGCCAGCAGCCAAGCGGCCGGGGCACAGTACTTC
CDR3: CASSQAAGAQYF
D: NA
V: TRBV4-1
size: NA
J: TRBJ2-7

DNA: TGTGCCAGCAGCGTAGCTAGGGCGGGGCGTACAGATACGCAGTATTTT
CDR3: CASSVARAGRTDTQYF
D: NA
V: TRBV9
size: many
J: TRBJ2-3

DNA: TGTGCCAGCAGTCCCTCCCCAGGGGGGGAATACGGCTACACCTTC
CDR3: CASSPSPGGEYGYTF
D: TRBD1
V: TRBV28
size: many
J: TRBJ1-2

DNA: TGTGCCAGCAGTTCGTACAGGGCCACTGAAGCTTTCTTT
CDR3: CASSSYRATEAFF
D: NA
V: TRBV25-1
size: NA
J: TRBJ1-1

DNA: TGTGCCGCCCAGGCCTCCGGGGAGCTGTTTTTT
CDR3: CAAQASGELFF
D: NA
V: TRBV10-3
size: few
J: TRBJ2-2

DNA: TGCAGTGCGTCTAGCGGGGAAAGCTCCTACAATGAGCAGTTCTTC
CDR3: CSASSGESSYNEQFF
D: TRBD2
V: TRBV20-1
size: NA
J: TRBJ2-1

DNA: TGTGCCAGCAGTTTAGTGGGCGGAGATACGCAGTATTTT
CDR3: CASSLVGGDTQYF
D: NA
V: TRBV12-3/TRBV12-4
size: NA
J: TRBJ2-3

DNA: TGTGCCAGCACGCAGCCTCTAGCGGGGGGCACAGATACGCAGTATTTT
CDR3: CASTQPLAGGTDTQYF
D: TRBD2
V: TRBV5-6
size: NA
J: TRBJ2-3

DNA: TGCGCCAGCAGCTTCAGTTGGACAGGGCCAGATACGCAGTATTTT
CDR3: CASSFSWTGPDTQYF
D: TRBD1
V: TRBV5-1
size: many
J: TRBJ2-3

DNA: TGTGCCAGCAGAGTGGGGCGGAGGGCTGGTGAAAAACTGTTTTTT
CDR3: CASRVGRRAGEKLFF
D: NA
V: TRBV6-5
size: NA
J: TRBJ1-4

DNA: TGTGCCAGCAGCGTAGCGGGACAGTACGAGCAGTACTTC
CDR3: CASSVAGQYEQYF
D: TRBD1
V: TRBV9
size: NA
J: TRBJ2-7

DNA: TGTGCCAGCACCCTCACCGGGGACAGCACAGATACGCAGTATTTT
CDR3: CASTLTGDSTDTQYF
D: NA
V: TRBV7-9
size: NA
J: TRBJ2-3

DNA: TGTGCCAGCTCACCAACTAGCGGGGGGGCACTCAATGAGCAGTTCTTC
CDR3: CASSPTSGGALNEQFF
D: TRBD2
V: TRBV18
size: few
J: TRBJ2-1

DNA: TGCGCCAGCAGCGTACAGGGACAGAAGACAGATACGCAGTATTTT
CDR3: CASSVQGQKTDTQYF
D: TRBD1
V: TRBV5-1
size: NA
J: TRBJ2-3

DNA: TGTGCCAGCCGGGACAGGGAGGGTTTCGGGCTATACGAGCAGTACTTC
CDR3: CASRDREGFGLYEQYF
D: TRBD1
V: TRBV6-1
size: few
J: TRBJ2-7

DNA: TGTGCCAGCAGTCCACCCAACAGGGGGTGGAGCACTGAAGCTTTCTTT
CDR3: CASSPPNRGWSTEAFF
D: TRBD1
V: TRBV12-3/TRBV12-4
size: few
J: TRBJ1-1

DNA: TGTGCCAGCAGCGTAGAAGGGTCAAGGAACTCACCCCCCCACTTT
CDR3: CASSVEGSRNSPPHF
D: NA
V: TRBV9
size: NA
J: TRBJ1-6

DNA: TGTGCCAGCAGCCTCTCCGGTTTAGCTGAAAAACTGTTTTTT
CDR3: CASSLSGLAEKLFF
D: NA
V: TRBV12-3/TRBV12-4
size: NA
J: TRBJ1-4

DNA: TGTGCCAGCAGCTTACTGGGGGCGAATGAAAAACTGTTTTTT
CDR3: CASSLLGANEKLFF
D: NA
V: TRBV7-2
size: NA
J: TRBJ1-4

DNA: TGTGCCAGCAGCCTAGGGACCCATAGCACAGATACGCAGTATTTT
CDR3: CASSLGTHSTDTQYF
D: NA
V: TRBV2
size: NA
J: TRBJ2-3